This T cell receptor beta chain was recorded in a study of blood T cell repertoires in COVID-19. As for the study in general: Donors in the United States, Italy and Spain gave samples during acute or convalescent COVID-19. PBMCs, B-cell-depleted T cells, or T cells were the source of the cDNA or gDNA that made up the material.

Trimming cost V 4 bases and J 6 bases, with 16 bases left between them. This CDR3 region has 15 residues. Germline assignment: CDR1 MNHEY and CDR2 SVGAGI. Authors' processing steps: Reference gene primer amplification gave nucleated cell count estimates. Repertoires were generated with immunoSEQ multiplex PCR, while TCRdb's copy carries only in-frame clones and drops some. The V and J calls and clone size come from that table; D and trimming were worked out from the DNA. The data show about 190,000 clones, with 88% seen just once and about 6.8% held by the top ten. The origin of this receptor is a middle-aged woman who had recovered from COVID-19. The V and J genes are TRBV6-5 and TRBJ2-1; no definite D call. The sequencing sample was made of peripheral blood. In nucleotides, the CDR3 is TGTGCCAGCAGTTCCCTCGGAGTAATCCCCAATGAGCAGTTCTTC. Protein: CASSSLGVIPNEQFF.